The rows below give T cell receptor beta chains drawn from one sample of a study of cytomegalovirus exposure and HLA in healthy donors. Sequencing was performed with immunoSEQ multiplex PCR; in TCRdb, only in-frame clones are kept and a portion is missing. The data contain 150,000 to 200,000 clones, about 75% of them singletons. The sequenced material came from PBMCs. These receptors all stem from a male donor in good health and CMV-seropositive. CDR3s include the opening cysteine and the closing phenylalanine or tryptophan. A D gene is named only where the DNA matches it firmly. Expanded clones get a size class; other rows say once, few or many, or leave the size out.

size,length,V,D,J,DNA,CDR3
-,13,TRBV11-3,-,TRBJ2-1,TGTGCCAGCAGCCAGGGAAGTTTGAATGAGCAGTTCTTC,CASSQGSLNEQFF
-,15,TRBV7-2,TRBD1,TRBJ1-2,TGTGCCAGCAGCTTAAACCCAGGGGGCGAGTATGGCTACACCTTC,CASSLNPGGEYGYTF
-,12,TRBV30,TRBD1,TRBJ2-7,TGTGCCTGGGGACAGGGGATACACGAGCAGTACTTC,CAWGQGIHEQYF
-,17,TRBV2,TRBD2,TRBJ2-1,TGTGCCAGCAGTGGGACTAGCGGGGAACCTTCGAGCGGGGAGCAGTTCTTC,CASSGTSGEPSSGEQFF
-,17,TRBV5-4,TRBD2,TRBJ2-5,TGTGCCAGCAGCTTGGAAGGGGGACTAGCGGGACAAGAGACCCAGTACTTC,CASSLEGGLAGQETQYF
-,15,TRBV6-1,-,TRBJ1-3,TGTGCCAGCAGTGAAGGTTACACCTCTGGAAACACCATATATTTT,CASSEGYTSGNTIYF
-,15,TRBV7-2,-,TRBJ1-3,TGTGCCAGCAGCTTAGTTATGGGCTCCGGAAACACCATATATTTT,CASSLVMGSGNTIYF
-,13,TRBV6-6,TRBD1,TRBJ1-5,TGTGCCACGGCACTTGACAGGGATCAGCCCCAGCATTTT,CATALDRDQPQHF
-,13,TRBV7-2,TRBD1,TRBJ2-7,TGTGCCAGCAGCCAAGGGACAGGTAGGGAGCAGTACTTC,CASSQGTGREQYF
once,15,TRBV2,-,TRBJ2-1,TGTGCCAGCCGGGAGCGGACCTTGAATGGCAATGAGCAGTTCTTC,CASRERTLNGNEQFF
-,15,TRBV9,-,TRBJ2-7,TGTGCCAGCAGCGTAGGGTTAGCGGAGATCTACGAGCAGTACTTC,CASSVGLAEIYEQYF
-,15,TRBV6-5,TRBD1,TRBJ1-2,TGTGCCAGCAGTTACTCCGGGACAGAATATAGGGGCTACACCTTC,CASSYSGTEYRGYTF
-,15,TRBV18,-,TRBJ2-3,TGTGCCAGCTCACCAGGGCAGAACCGGGGGGATACGCAGTATTTT,CASSPGQNRGDTQYF
-,15,TRBV9,TRBD2,TRBJ2-1,TGTGCCAGCAGCAGCTTTCGGGGGAGGGTCAATGAGCAGTTCTTC,CASSSFRGRVNEQFF
-,14,TRBV27,-,TRBJ2-1,TGTGCCAGCAGTTTCTCGGGAAGATACAATGAGCAGTTCTTC,CASSFSGRYNEQFF
-,18,TRBV9,-,TRBJ1-1,TGTGCCAGCAGCACCTCGACCAGCCTGCAAGAAGAGGTTCAAAGGAAGGTCTTT,CASSTSTSLQEEVQRKVF
-,15,TRBV6-5,TRBD1,TRBJ1-1,TGTGCCAGCAGTTATGCCCAGGGGGGGAACACTGAAGCTTTCTTT,CASSYAQGGNTEAFF
-,13,TRBV9,TRBD2,TRBJ2-1,TGTGCCAGCACCAATATCGGGGGGGGCGAGCAGTTCTTC,CASTNIGGGEQFF
-,15,TRBV9,TRBD1,TRBJ1-5,TGTGCCAGCAGCGTCCAGGGGGCACCCAATCAGCCCCAGCATTTT,CASSVQGAPNQPQHF
-,17,TRBV19,TRBD1,TRBJ1-5,TGTGCCAGTACCAAGGCGGGACAGGGGAAGGGCAATCAGCCCCAGCATTTT,CASTKAGQGKGNQPQHF
-,14,TRBV4-2,-,TRBJ2-4,TGTGCCAGCAGCCCTTCTTTAGCCAAAAACATTCAGTACTTC,CASSPSLAKNIQYF
-,14,TRBV5-4,-,TRBJ2-2,TGTGCCAGCAGCTGGGAACAGGGAACCGGGGAGCTGTTTTTT,CASSWEQGTGELFF